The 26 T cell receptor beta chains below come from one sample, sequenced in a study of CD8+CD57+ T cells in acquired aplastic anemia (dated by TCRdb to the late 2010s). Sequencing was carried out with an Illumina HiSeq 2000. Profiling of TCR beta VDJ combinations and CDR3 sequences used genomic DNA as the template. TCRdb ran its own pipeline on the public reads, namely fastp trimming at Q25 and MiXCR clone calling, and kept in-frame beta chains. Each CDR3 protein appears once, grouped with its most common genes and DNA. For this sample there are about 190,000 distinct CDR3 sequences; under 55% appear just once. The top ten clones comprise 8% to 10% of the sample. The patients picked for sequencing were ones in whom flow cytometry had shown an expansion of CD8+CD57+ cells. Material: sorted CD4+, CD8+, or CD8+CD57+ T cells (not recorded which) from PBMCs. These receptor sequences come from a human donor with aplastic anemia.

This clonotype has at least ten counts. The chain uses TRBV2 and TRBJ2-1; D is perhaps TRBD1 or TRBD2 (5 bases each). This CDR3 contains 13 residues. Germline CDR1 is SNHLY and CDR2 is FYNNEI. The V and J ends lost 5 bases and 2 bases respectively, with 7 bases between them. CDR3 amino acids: CASSRDPYNEQFF. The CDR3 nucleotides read TGTGCCAGCAGTCGGGACCCCTACAATGAGCAGTTCTTC.

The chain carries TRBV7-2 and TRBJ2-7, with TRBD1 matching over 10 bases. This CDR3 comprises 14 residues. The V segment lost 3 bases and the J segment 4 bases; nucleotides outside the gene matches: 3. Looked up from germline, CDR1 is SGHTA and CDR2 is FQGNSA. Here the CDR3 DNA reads TGTGCCAGCAGCTTGGACAGGGGGTCGTACGAGCAGTACTTC. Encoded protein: CASSLDRGSYEQYF.

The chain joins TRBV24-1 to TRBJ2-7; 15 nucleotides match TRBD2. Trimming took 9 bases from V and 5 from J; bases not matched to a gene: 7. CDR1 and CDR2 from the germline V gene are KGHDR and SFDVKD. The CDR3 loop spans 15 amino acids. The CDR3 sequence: CATPGLAGGTHEQYF. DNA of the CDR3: TGTGCCACCCCGGGACTAGCGGGAGGTACCCACGAGCAGTACTTC.

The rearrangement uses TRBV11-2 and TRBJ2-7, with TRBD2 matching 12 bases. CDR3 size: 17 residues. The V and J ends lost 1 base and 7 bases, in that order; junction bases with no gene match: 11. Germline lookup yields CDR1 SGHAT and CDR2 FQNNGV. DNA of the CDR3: TGTGCCAGCAGCTTAGGTGGGCTAGCGGGAGGGCCGTGGGAGCAGTACTTC. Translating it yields CASSLGGLAGGPWEQYF.

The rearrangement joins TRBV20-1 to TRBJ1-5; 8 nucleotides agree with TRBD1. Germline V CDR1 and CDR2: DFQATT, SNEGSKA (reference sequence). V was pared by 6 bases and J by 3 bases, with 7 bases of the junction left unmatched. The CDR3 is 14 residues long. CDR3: CSAPTGADNQPQHF. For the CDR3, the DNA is TGCAGTGCCCCGACAGGGGCGGACAATCAGCCCCAGCATTTT.

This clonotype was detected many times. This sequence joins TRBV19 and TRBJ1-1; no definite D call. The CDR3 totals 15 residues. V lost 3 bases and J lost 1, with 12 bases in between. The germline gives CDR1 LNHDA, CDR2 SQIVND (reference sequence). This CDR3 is CASSILTAENTEAFF. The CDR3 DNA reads TGTGCCAGTAGTATTTTAACGGCAGAGAACACTGAAGCTTTCTTT.

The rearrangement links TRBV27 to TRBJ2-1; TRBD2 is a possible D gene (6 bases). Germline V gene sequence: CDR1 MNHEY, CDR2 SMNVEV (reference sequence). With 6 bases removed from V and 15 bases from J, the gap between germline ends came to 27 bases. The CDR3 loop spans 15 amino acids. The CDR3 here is CASSRKTSPSVPLFF. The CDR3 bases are TGTGCCAGCAGCCGGAAAACTAGCCCTAGCGTCCCACTGTTCTTC.

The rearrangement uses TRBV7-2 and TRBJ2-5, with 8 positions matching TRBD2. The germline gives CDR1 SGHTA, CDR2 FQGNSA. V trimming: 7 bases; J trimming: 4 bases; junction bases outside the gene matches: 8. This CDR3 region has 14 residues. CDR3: CASTGGGAVETQYF. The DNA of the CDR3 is TGTGCCAGCACCGGGGGGGGAGCCGTAGAGACCCAGTACTTC.

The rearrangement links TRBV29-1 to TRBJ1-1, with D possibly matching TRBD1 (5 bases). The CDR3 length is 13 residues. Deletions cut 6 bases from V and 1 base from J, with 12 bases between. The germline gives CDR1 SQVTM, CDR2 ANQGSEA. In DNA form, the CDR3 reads TGCAGCGTCCACGGACACCAGAACACTGAAGCTTTCTTT. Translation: CSVHGHQNTEAFF.

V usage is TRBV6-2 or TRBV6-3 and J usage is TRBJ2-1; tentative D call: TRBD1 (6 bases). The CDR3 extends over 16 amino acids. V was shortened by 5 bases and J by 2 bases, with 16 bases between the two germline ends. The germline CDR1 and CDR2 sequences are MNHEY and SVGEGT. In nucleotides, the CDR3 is TGTGCCAGCAGTAACGACGGGGCAGGGGCCTACAATGAGCAGTTCTTC. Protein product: CASSNDGAGAYNEQFF.

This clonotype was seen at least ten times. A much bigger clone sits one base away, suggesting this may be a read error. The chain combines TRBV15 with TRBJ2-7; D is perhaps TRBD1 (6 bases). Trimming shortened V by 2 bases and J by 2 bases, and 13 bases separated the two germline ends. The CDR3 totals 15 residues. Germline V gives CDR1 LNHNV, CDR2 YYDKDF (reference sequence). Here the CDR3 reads CATSRTGTLAYEQYF. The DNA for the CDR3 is TGTGCCACCAGCAGAACCGGGACACTCGCCTACGAGCAGTACTTC.

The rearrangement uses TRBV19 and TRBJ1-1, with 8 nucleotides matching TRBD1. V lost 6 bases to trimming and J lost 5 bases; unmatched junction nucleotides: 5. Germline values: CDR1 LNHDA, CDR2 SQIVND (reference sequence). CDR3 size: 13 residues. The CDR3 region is CASSQTGETEAFF. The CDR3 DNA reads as TGTGCCAGTAGCCAGACAGGGGAAACTGAAGCTTTCTTT.

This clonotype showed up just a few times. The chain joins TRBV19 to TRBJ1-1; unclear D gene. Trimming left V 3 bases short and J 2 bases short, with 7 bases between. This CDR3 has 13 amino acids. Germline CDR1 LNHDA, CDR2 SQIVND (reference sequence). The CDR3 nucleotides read TGTGCCAGTAGTATTAAGTTTAACACTGAAGCTTTCTTT. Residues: CASSIKFNTEAFF.

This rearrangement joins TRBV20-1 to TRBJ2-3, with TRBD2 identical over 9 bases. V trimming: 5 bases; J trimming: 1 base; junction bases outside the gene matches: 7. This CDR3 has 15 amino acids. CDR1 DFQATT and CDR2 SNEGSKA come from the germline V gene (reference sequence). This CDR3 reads CSAFSGGIGTDTQYF. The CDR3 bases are TGCAGTGCTTTTAGCGGGGGTATTGGCACAGATACGCAGTATTTT.

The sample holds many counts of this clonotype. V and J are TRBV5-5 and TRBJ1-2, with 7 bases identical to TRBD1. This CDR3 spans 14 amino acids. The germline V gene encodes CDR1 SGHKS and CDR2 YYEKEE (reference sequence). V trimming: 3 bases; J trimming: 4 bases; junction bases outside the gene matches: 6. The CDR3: CASSSRQGPYGYTF. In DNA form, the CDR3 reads TGTGCCAGCAGCTCCCGACAGGGTCCCTATGGCTACACCTTC.

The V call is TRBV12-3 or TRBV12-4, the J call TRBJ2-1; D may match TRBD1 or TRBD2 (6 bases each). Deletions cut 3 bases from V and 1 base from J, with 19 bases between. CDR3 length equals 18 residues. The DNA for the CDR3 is TGTGCCAGCAGTTTGGGACAATTAGCGGAAATATCCTACAATGAGCAGTTCTTC. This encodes CASSLGQLAEISYNEQFF.

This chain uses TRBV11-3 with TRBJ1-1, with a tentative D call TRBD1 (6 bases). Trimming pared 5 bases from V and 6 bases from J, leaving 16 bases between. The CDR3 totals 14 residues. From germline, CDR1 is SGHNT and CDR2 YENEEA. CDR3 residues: CASSQEVRTAEAFF. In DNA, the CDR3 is TGTGCCAGCAGCCAAGAGGTCCGGACAGCTGAAGCTTTCTTT.

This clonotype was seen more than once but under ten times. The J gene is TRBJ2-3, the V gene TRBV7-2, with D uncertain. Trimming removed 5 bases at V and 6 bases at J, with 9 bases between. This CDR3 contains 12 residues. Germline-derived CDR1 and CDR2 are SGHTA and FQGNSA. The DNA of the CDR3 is TGTGCCAGCAGCCAGGCGTTGGATACGCAGTATTTT. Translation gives CASSQALDTQYF.

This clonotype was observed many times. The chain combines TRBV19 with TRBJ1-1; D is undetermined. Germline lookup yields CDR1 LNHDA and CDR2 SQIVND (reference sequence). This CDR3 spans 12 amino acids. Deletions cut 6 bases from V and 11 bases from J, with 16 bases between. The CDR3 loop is CASRDPGGGAFF. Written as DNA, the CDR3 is TGTGCCAGTAGAGATCCCGGCGGTGGGGCTTTCTTT. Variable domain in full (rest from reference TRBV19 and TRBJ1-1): DGGITQSPKYLFRKEGQNVTLSCEQNLNHDAMYWYRQDPGQGLRLIYYSQIVNDFQKGDIAEGYSVSREKKESFPLTVTSAQKNPTAFYLCASRDPGGGAFFGQGTRLTVV.

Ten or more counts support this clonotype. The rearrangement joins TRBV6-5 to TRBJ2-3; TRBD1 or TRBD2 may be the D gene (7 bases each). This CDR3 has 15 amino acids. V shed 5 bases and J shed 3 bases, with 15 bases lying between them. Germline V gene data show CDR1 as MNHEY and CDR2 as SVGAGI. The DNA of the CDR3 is TGTGCCAGCAGTCTCCGACAGGGAGGGACAGATACGCAGTATTTT. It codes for CASSLRQGGTDTQYF.

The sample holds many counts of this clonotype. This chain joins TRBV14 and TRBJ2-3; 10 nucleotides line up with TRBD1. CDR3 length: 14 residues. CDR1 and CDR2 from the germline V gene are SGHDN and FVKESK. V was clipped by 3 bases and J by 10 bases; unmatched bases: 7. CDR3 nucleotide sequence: TGTGCCAGCAGCCACCTTACGACAGGGGGCTCGCAGTATTTT. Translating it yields CASSHLTTGGSQYF.

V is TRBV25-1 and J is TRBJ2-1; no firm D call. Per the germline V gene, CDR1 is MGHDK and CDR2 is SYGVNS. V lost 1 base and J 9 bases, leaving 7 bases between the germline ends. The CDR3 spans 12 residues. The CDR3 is CASSESKIEQFF. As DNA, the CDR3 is TGTGCCAGCAGTGAATCGAAGATTGAGCAGTTCTTC.

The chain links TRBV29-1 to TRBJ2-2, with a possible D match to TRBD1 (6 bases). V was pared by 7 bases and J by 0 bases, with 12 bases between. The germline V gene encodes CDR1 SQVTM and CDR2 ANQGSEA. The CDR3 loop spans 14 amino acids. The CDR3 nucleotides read TGCAGCGCGGAACAGGGAGCGAACACCGGGGAGCTGTTTTTT. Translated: CSAEQGANTGELFF.

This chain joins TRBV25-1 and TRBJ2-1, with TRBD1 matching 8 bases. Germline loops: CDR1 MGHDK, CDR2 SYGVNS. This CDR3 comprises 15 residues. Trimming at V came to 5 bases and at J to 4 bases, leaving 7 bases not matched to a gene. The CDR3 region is CASSPRDRPYNEQFF. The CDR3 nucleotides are TGTGCCAGCAGTCCCCGGGACAGGCCATACAATGAGCAGTTCTTC.

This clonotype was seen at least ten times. CDR3 loop: CSASPLEREWEDTQYF. CDR3 coding DNA: TGCAGTGCTAGCCCCCTGGAGCGGGAGTGGGAAGATACGCAGTATTTT. This rearrangement joins TRBV20-1 to TRBJ2-3; TRBD2 matches at 8 bases. Per germline, CDR1 DFQATT and CDR2 SNEGSKA (reference sequence). The CDR3 extends over 16 amino acids. The J segment lost 5 bases and the V segment lost 3 bases, leaving 13 bases of the junction unmatched.

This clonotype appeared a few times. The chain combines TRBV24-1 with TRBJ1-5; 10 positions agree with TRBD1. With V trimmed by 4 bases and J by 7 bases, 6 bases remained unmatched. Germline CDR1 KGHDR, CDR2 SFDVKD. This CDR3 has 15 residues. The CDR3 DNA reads TGTGCCACCAGTGACTCCGGGACAGGGGTACAGCCCCAGCATTTT. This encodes CATSDSGTGVQPQHF.